This TCR beta chain is from a study of T-cell memory formation after mild COVID-19. In its sample, this clonotype was seen a few times. MiXCR, run by TCRdb on the 5' RACE reads, gives a single entry per CDR3 protein. The profile shows around 300,000 distinct CDR3 sequences, 10% to 15% of them singletons. The source is a man aged 18 to 29 who had mild COVID-19 (a few samples of this study predate the infection). Cell type and time point are not known. The sequencing sample was made of PBMCs or a T cell subset sorted from them (not recorded which).

The CDR3: CASSFGTYTGELFF. DNA of the CDR3: TGTGCCAGCAGCTTTGGCACCTACACCGGGGAGCTGTTTTTT. The rearrangement joins TRBV7-2 to TRBJ2-2; no clear D. The V end was cut by 3 bases, the J end by 3 bases, with 8 bases between. The length of the CDR3 is 14 residues. The germline CDR1 and CDR2 sequences are SGHTA and FQGNSA.